The entry below gives a single T cell receptor (beta chain) sequence along with its context. The CDR3 spans 16 residues. V lost 1 base, J lost 5 bases, and 9 bases stayed unmatched. Germline V gives CDR1 SGHRS, CDR2 YFSETQ. Participants were placed into cohorts based on the clinical history they reported. The data were obtained in a study of blood T cell repertoires in COVID-19. Background on the study: Acute and convalescent COVID-19 samples came from the United States, Italy and Spain.

In the authors' workflow: Nucleated cell counts were estimated from reference gene primer amplification. Measured with immunoSEQ multiplex PCR; TCRdb has only the in-frame clones, and not every one. The V and J calls and clone size come from that table; D and trimming were worked out from the DNA. The table includes around 280,000 clones, 90% detected once. This rearrangement joins TRBV5-1 to TRBJ2-7, with 10 bases that match TRBD1. This receptor was taken from a woman between 18 and 29 years old with acute COVID-19. The material sequenced was PBMCs or T cells enriched from blood (not recorded which). Here the CDR3 reads CASSLIVTGGLHEQYF. In DNA, the CDR3 is TGCGCCAGCAGCTTGATTGTGACAGGGGGCCTTCACGAGCAGTACTTC.